These T cell receptor beta chains were read from a single sample in a study of blood T cell repertoires in COVID-19. Method: immunoSEQ multiplex PCR; TCRdb's copy keeps in-frame clones and lacks some. In the table there are some 500,000 clones, about 89% of which are singletons. Material for sequencing was peripheral blood. Receptors originate from a woman aged 50 to 65 with COVID-19, enrolled during active disease. CDR3s include the opening cysteine and the closing phenylalanine or tryptophan. The order of the fields is V gene, D gene, clone size, J gene, CDR3 protein, CDR3 DNA. The D gene is left open where the match is weak. Size is omitted from some rows. Given values are once, few, many or a class for expanded clones.

v_gene: TRBV7-2
d_gene: -
abundance: -
j_gene: TRBJ1-1
CDR3aa: CASSLDRVTEAFF
CDR3nt: TGTGCCAGCAGCTTAGATCGGGTCACTGAAGCTTTCTTT

v_gene: TRBV19
d_gene: -
abundance: once
j_gene: TRBJ1-1
CDR3aa: CASSREGRGQEAFF
CDR3nt: TGTGCCAGTAGTAGGGAGGGCCGGGGTCAAGAAGCTTTCTTT

v_gene: TRBV28
d_gene: -
abundance: -
j_gene: TRBJ2-3
CDR3aa: CASSFRASPGQYF
CDR3nt: TGTGCCAGCAGTTTCAGAGCGTCCCCCGGGCAGTATTTT

v_gene: TRBV30
d_gene: -
abundance: -
j_gene: TRBJ1-1
CDR3aa: CAWTAGNTEAFF
CDR3nt: TGTGCCTGGACAGCGGGGAACACTGAAGCTTTCTTT

v_gene: TRBV7-9
d_gene: TRBD1
abundance: -
j_gene: TRBJ2-3
CDR3aa: CASSADRVRFTDTQYF
CDR3nt: TGTGCCAGCAGCGCGGACAGGGTTAGATTCACAGATACGCAGTATTTT

v_gene: TRBV6-5
d_gene: TRBD1
abundance: -
j_gene: TRBJ2-7
CDR3aa: CASSLRGTGGHEQYF
CDR3nt: TGTGCCAGCAGTCTGCGAGGGACAGGGGGACACGAGCAGTACTTC

v_gene: TRBV5-3
d_gene: -
abundance: -
j_gene: TRBJ1-1
CDR3aa: CARSLRGTEAFF
CDR3nt: TGTGCCAGAAGCTTGAGGGGAACTGAAGCTTTCTTT

v_gene: TRBV7-2
d_gene: -
abundance: -
j_gene: TRBJ2-2
CDR3aa: CASSLSQGGTGELFF
CDR3nt: TGTGCCAGCAGCTTATCCCAGGGTGGCACCGGGGAGCTGTTTTTT

v_gene: TRBV6-6
d_gene: TRBD1
abundance: -
j_gene: TRBJ1-2
CDR3aa: CASSSSGTGYGYTF
CDR3nt: TGTGCCAGCAGTTCATCCGGGACAGGGTACGGCTACACCTTC

v_gene: TRBV4-1
d_gene: TRBD1
abundance: once
j_gene: TRBJ2-5
CDR3aa: CASSQRTVDRLSQETQYF
CDR3nt: TGCGCCAGCAGCCAAAGGACCGTGGACAGGCTTTCTCAAGAGACCCAGTACTTC

v_gene: TRBV30
d_gene: -
abundance: -
j_gene: TRBJ2-7
CDR3aa: CAWSVGQGDEQYF
CDR3nt: TGTGCCTGGAGTGTAGGGCAGGGCGACGAGCAGTACTTC

v_gene: TRBV6-1
d_gene: -
abundance: -
j_gene: TRBJ1-1
CDR3aa: CASSEMGLEGAFF
CDR3nt: TGTGCCAGCAGTGAAATGGGTCTTGAGGGAGCTTTCTTT

v_gene: TRBV7-9
d_gene: -
abundance: few
j_gene: TRBJ1-2
CDR3aa: CASKGTVNYGYTF
CDR3nt: TGTGCCAGCAAAGGAACAGTTAACTATGGCTACACCTTC

v_gene: TRBV5-1
d_gene: -
abundance: -
j_gene: TRBJ1-1
CDR3aa: CASSQGQNTEAFF
CDR3nt: TGCGCCAGCAGTCAGGGGCAGAACACTGAAGCTTTCTTT

v_gene: TRBV12-5
d_gene: TRBD1
abundance: once
j_gene: TRBJ2-3
CDR3aa: CASGSWTGGFTDTQYF
CDR3nt: TGTGCTAGTGGTTCCTGGACAGGTGGCTTCACAGATACGCAGTATTTT

v_gene: TRBV5-5
d_gene: -
abundance: -
j_gene: TRBJ1-6
CDR3aa: CASSLRTVDNSPLHF
CDR3nt: TGTGCCAGCAGCTTGCGGACAGTCGATAATTCACCCCTCCACTTT

v_gene: TRBV6-5
d_gene: -
abundance: -
j_gene: TRBJ2-5
CDR3aa: CASRKQGVETQYF
CDR3nt: TGTGCCAGCAGGAAACAGGGTGTGGAGACCCAGTACTTC

v_gene: TRBV2
d_gene: -
abundance: -
j_gene: TRBJ1-4
CDR3aa: CASITGPDEKLFF
CDR3nt: TGTGCCAGCATCACAGGACCTGATGAAAAACTGTTTTTT

v_gene: TRBV3-1/TRBV3-2
d_gene: TRBD1
abundance: -
j_gene: TRBJ2-2
CDR3aa: CASSPHRGSNTGELFF
CDR3nt: TGTGCCAGCAGCCCTCACAGGGGTTCGAACACCGGGGAGCTGTTTTTT

v_gene: TRBV5-1
d_gene: TRBD1
abundance: -
j_gene: TRBJ1-2
CDR3aa: CASSRVDLPGQTLYGYTF
CDR3nt: TGCGCCAGCAGTAGGGTGGATTTGCCGGGACAGACACTTTATGGCTACACCTTC

v_gene: TRBV19
d_gene: -
abundance: few
j_gene: TRBJ1-6
CDR3aa: CASSTDRRYNSPLHF
CDR3nt: TGTGCCAGTAGTACCGACAGGAGGTATAATTCACCCCTCCACTTT

v_gene: TRBV19
d_gene: -
abundance: -
j_gene: TRBJ2-2
CDR3aa: CASSIRGGYTGELFF
CDR3nt: TGTGCCAGTAGTATAAGGGGAGGATACACCGGGGAGCTGTTTTTT

v_gene: TRBV11-2
d_gene: -
abundance: -
j_gene: TRBJ1-1
CDR3aa: CASSLAREAFF
CDR3nt: TGTGCCAGCAGCTTAGCCAGAGAAGCTTTCTTT

v_gene: TRBV19
d_gene: -
abundance: -
j_gene: TRBJ1-2
CDR3aa: CASEPSRGAGSRYGYTF
CDR3nt: TGTGCCAGCGAGCCATCCCGGGGGGCAGGGTCGAGGTATGGCTACACCTTC

v_gene: TRBV7-8
d_gene: TRBD1
abundance: -
j_gene: TRBJ2-7
CDR3aa: CASSYRQGYEQYF
CDR3nt: TGTGCCAGCAGCTATCGACAGGGCTACGAGCAGTACTTC

v_gene: TRBV15
d_gene: TRBD2
abundance: -
j_gene: TRBJ2-2
CDR3aa: CATSRARGGLDTGELFF
CDR3nt: TGTGCCACCAGCAGAGCCCGGGGGGGGCTAGACACCGGGGAGCTGTTTTTT

v_gene: TRBV5-1
d_gene: TRBD1
abundance: -
j_gene: TRBJ1-1
CDR3aa: CASSPGQGNTEAFF
CDR3nt: TGCGCCAGCAGCCCCGGACAGGGGAACACTGAAGCTTTCTTT

v_gene: TRBV7-9
d_gene: TRBD1
abundance: -
j_gene: TRBJ2-1
CDR3aa: CASGWDRGNEQFF
CDR3nt: TGTGCCAGCGGATGGGACAGGGGCAATGAGCAGTTCTTC

v_gene: TRBV7-2
d_gene: TRBD2
abundance: -
j_gene: TRBJ2-1
CDR3aa: CASSLEVVSGVDEQFF
CDR3nt: TGTGCCAGCAGCTTAGAAGTGGTTAGCGGGGTGGATGAGCAGTTCTTC

v_gene: TRBV10-1
d_gene: TRBD1
abundance: -
j_gene: TRBJ2-7
CDR3aa: CASSSTGQGFQQYF
CDR3nt: TGCGCCAGCAGTTCCACGGGACAGGGGTTTCAGCAGTACTTC

v_gene: TRBV7-9
d_gene: -
abundance: -
j_gene: TRBJ1-2
CDR3aa: CASSLTEYGYTF
CDR3nt: TGTGCCAGCAGCTTAACGGAGTATGGCTACACCTTC

v_gene: TRBV5-5
d_gene: -
abundance: -
j_gene: TRBJ2-3
CDR3aa: CASSPAGADTQYF
CDR3nt: TGTGCCAGCAGCCCGGCGGGGGCCGATACGCAGTATTTT

v_gene: TRBV2
d_gene: -
abundance: few
j_gene: TRBJ1-4
CDR3aa: CASGTGLFEKLFF
CDR3nt: TGTGCCAGCGGAACAGGTCTCTTCGAAAAACTGTTTTTT

v_gene: TRBV7-9
d_gene: -
abundance: -
j_gene: TRBJ1-3
CDR3aa: CASSSRPTTGNTIYF
CDR3nt: TGTGCCAGCAGCTCTAGACCCACCACTGGAAACACCATATATTTT

v_gene: TRBV6-5
d_gene: -
abundance: few
j_gene: TRBJ1-1
CDR3aa: CASEGNTEAFF
CDR3nt: TGTGCCAGCGAGGGGAACACTGAAGCTTTCTTT

v_gene: TRBV7-3
d_gene: -
abundance: -
j_gene: TRBJ2-1
CDR3aa: CASSQGAQNEQFF
CDR3nt: TGTGCCAGCAGCCAAGGGGCCCAAAATGAGCAGTTCTTC

v_gene: TRBV28
d_gene: -
abundance: -
j_gene: TRBJ2-2
CDR3aa: CASSSTGLSANTGELFF
CDR3nt: TGTGCCAGCAGTTCTACAGGCCTGTCCGCGAACACCGGGGAGCTGTTTTTT

v_gene: TRBV5-5
d_gene: -
abundance: -
j_gene: TRBJ1-2
CDR3aa: CASSYGTQERDRTF
CDR3nt: TGTGCCAGCAGCTATGGGACACAAGAAAGGGATCGCACCTTC

v_gene: TRBV6-6
d_gene: TRBD1
abundance: -
j_gene: TRBJ1-5
CDR3aa: CASSPGTGVGNQPQHF
CDR3nt: TGTGCCAGCAGTCCGGGGACAGGGGTGGGCAATCAGCCCCAGCATTTT

v_gene: TRBV3-1/TRBV3-2
d_gene: TRBD1
abundance: once
j_gene: TRBJ1-2
CDR3aa: CASSLTGGIPNYGYTF
CDR3nt: TGTGCCAGCAGTCTCACAGGGGGAATACCAAACTATGGCTACACCTTC

v_gene: TRBV3-1/TRBV3-2
d_gene: TRBD2
abundance: -
j_gene: TRBJ2-5
CDR3aa: CASSRSGGHETQYF
CDR3nt: TGTGCCAGCAGCCGCTCGGGGGGGCACGAGACCCAGTACTTC